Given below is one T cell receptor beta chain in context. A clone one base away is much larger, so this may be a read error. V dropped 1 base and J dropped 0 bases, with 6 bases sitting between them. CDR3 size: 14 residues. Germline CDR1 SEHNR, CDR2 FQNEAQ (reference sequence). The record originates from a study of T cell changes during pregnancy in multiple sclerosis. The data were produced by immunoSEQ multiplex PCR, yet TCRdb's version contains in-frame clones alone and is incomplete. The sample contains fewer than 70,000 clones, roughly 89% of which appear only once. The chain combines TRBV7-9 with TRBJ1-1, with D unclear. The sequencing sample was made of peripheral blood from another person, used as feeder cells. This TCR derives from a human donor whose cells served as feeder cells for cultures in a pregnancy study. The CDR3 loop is CASSLGRMNTEAFF. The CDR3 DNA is TGTGCCAGCAGCTTAGGCAGGATGAACACTGAAGCTTTCTTT. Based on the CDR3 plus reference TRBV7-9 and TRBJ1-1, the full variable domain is DTGVSQNPRHKITKRGQNVTFRCDPISEHNRLYWYRQTLGQGPEFLTYFQNEAQLEKSRLLSDRFSAERPKGSFSTLEIQRTEQGDSAMYLCASSLGRMNTEAFFGQGTRLTVV.